A single T cell receptor beta chain is shown here with its context. The source of the sample is a study of blood T cell repertoires in COVID-19. Across the study: Whether acute or convalescent, the COVID-19 samples came from the United States, Italy and Spain.

Germline V gene lookup returns CDR1 SGHNT and CDR2 YYREEE (reference sequence). The CDR3 is made up of 13 amino acids. V lost 4 bases to trimming and J lost 5 bases, with 12 bases between them. Profiled with immunoSEQ multiplex PCR; TCRdb holds only in-frame clones, not every one. The sample comprises 200,000 to 250,000 clones, 70% to 90% of which are singletons, and roughly 2.8% rests with the top ten. The TCR originated in a man aged 45-65 years who had recovered from COVID-19. The chain employs TRBV5-4 and TRBJ2-5, with a tentative D call TRBD2 (5 bases). The sequenced material came from peripheral blood. The DNA of the CDR3 is TGTGCCAGCAGCCCCCCGGGGTTGGAGACCCAGTACTTC. Its translation is CASSPPGLETQYF.